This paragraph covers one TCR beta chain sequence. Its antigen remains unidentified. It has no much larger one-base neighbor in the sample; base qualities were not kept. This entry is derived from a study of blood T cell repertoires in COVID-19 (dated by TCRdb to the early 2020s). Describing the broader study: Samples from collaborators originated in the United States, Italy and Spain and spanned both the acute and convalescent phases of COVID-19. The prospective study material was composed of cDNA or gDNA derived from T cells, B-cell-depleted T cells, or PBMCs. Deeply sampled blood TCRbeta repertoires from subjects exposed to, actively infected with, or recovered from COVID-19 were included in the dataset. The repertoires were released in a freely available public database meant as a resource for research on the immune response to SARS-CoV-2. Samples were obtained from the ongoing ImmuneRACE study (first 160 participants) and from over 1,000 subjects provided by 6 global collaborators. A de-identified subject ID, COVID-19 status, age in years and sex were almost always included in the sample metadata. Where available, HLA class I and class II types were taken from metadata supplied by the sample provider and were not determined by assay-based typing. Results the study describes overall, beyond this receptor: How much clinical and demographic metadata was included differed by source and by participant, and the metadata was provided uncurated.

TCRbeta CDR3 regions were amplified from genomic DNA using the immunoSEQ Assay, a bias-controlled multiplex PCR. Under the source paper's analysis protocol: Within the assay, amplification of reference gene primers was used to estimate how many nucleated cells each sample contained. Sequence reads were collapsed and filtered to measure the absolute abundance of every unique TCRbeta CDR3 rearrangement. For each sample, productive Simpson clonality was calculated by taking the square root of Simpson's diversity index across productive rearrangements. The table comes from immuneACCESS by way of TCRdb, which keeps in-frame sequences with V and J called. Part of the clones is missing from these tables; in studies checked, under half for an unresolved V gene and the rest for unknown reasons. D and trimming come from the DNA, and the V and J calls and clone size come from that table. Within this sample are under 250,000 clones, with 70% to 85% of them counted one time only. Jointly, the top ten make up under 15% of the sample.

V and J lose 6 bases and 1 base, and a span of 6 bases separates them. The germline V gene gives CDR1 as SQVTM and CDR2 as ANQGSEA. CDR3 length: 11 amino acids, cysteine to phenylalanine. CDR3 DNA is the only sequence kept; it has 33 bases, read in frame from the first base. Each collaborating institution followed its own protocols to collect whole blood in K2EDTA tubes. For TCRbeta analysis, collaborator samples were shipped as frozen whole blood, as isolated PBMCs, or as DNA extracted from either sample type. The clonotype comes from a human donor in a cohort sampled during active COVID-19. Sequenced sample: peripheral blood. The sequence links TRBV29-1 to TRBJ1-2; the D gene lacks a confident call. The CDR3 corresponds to CSVIVNYGYTF. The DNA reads TGCAGCGTCATTGTTAACTATGGCTACACCTTC. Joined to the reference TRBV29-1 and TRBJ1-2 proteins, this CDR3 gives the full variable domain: SAVISQKPSRDICQRGTSLTIQCQVDSQVTMMFWYRQQPGQSLTLIATANQGSEATYESGFVIDKFPISRPNLTFSTLTVSNMSPEDSSIYLCSVIVNYGYTFGSGTRLTVV.